This TCR beta chain was sequenced during a study of T cell responses to AZD1222 COVID-19 vaccine. Analyses pooled second doses at about 4 or about 12 weeks. This CDR3 has 15 amino acids. CDR1 and CDR2 from the germline V gene are SGHNT and YYREEE (reference sequence). V shed 0 bases and J 10 bases; nucleotides not matched to a gene: 6. The repertoire was sequenced with immunoSEQ multiplex PCR; TCRdb's copy has only in-frame clones and lacks some. The table shows some 150,000 clones, with 87% occurring only once. V and J are TRBV5-4 and TRBJ2-1; TRBD2 agrees at 11 bases. The sample was peripheral blood, taken 28 days after the second AZD1222 dose. The clonotype comes from an adult who received the AZD1222 COVID-19 vaccine. CDR3 protein: CASSLADSGRAEQFF. DNA for the CDR3: TGTGCCAGCAGCTTGGCGGATAGCGGGAGGGCCGAGCAGTTCTTC.